This TCR beta chain was found in a study of T cell responses to AZD1222 COVID-19 vaccine. Overall study: Pooling covered second doses at about 4 or about 12 weeks.

Assay used: immunoSEQ multiplex PCR; TCRdb lists only in-frame clones, some missing. The table includes some 100,000 clones, roughly 91% detected once. The CDR3 runs 16 residues. Trimming removed 3 bases at V and 2 bases at J, with 18 bases between. Germline loops: CDR1 DFQATT, CDR2 SNEGSKA (reference sequence). Material: peripheral blood, obtained on day 0 of AZD1222 vaccination. The chain is built from TRBV20-1 and TRBJ2-3, with D possibly being TRBD1 (7 bases). The TCR was taken from an adult in good health. CDR3 sequence (DNA): TGCAGTGCTAGTAACGGGAGAGGGGGCATCACAGATACGCAGTATTTT. Translating gives CSASNGRGGITDTQYF.